The 23 T cell receptor beta chains below all came from one sample that was sequenced in a study of blood T cells in healthy people across ages. PCR was performed a second time for about 6 to 11 cycles using a sample-barcoded 5' primer and a J-beta primer mix. Each CDR3 protein is one row after TCRdb ran MiXCR on the 5' RACE reads. There are 750,000 to 950,000 distinct CDR3 sequences in the sample; 25% to 35% occur only once, and roughly 10% lies in the top ten. The sample was also reused in another study, on T cells of mothers and their children.

Sequences were obtained from blood. The receptors were sampled from a woman aged 40 to 50 in good health.

Ten or more counts support this clonotype. The rearrangement links TRBV10-3 to TRBJ2-5, with 10 nucleotides matching TRBD2. This CDR3 contains 15 residues. In germline, CDR1 is ENHRY, CDR2 SYGVKD. Trimming took 4 bases from V and 3 from J; bases not matched to a gene: 5. CDR3 sequence reads: CAISALGLAEETQYF. DNA for the CDR3: TGTGCCATCAGTGCCCTAGGACTAGCGGAAGAGACCCAGTACTTC.

The chain couples TRBV6-5 to TRBJ1-5; maybe TRBD1 (6 bases). The CDR3 totals 14 residues. Germline-derived CDR1 and CDR2 are MNHEY and SVGAGI. V dropped 6 bases and J dropped 2 bases, with 11 bases sitting between them. The CDR3 DNA reads TGTGCCAGCAGAAGCGCAGGGGGCAATCAGCCCCAGCATTTT. This encodes CASRSAGGNQPQHF.

This clonotype was recorded a few times. The chain joins TRBV20-1 to TRBJ1-1; a weak D match, TRBD1 (6 bases). This CDR3 comprises 18 residues. V was cut by 0 bases and J by 7 bases, with 27 bases left in between. Germline CDR1 reads DFQATT; CDR2 reads SNEGSKA (reference sequence). Written as DNA, the CDR3 is TGCAGTGCTAGAGAGAACAGACCGCTTAACAGGGAACCCAATGAAGCTTTCTTT. It translates to CSARENRPLNREPNEAFF.

Only one count was recorded for this clonotype. The V gene is TRBV12-3 or TRBV12-4, the J gene TRBJ2-2; maybe TRBD1 (5 bases). This CDR3 is 13 amino acids long. Trimming pared 7 bases from V and 3 bases from J, leaving 9 bases between. For the CDR3, the DNA is TGTGCCAGCACAACAGGTTACACCGGGGAGCTGTTTTTT. Protein: CASTTGYTGELFF.

There are many counts of this clonotype. The chain couples TRBV29-1 to TRBJ2-7; the D gene is possibly TRBD2 (6 bases). This CDR3 contains 13 residues. Germline V CDR1 and CDR2: SQVTM, ANQGSEA. Trimming took off 6 bases at V and 4 bases at J, with 16 bases between the two ends. The chain's CDR3 is CSVIAGNSYEQYF. The DNA of the CDR3 is TGCAGCGTGATTGCGGGAAACAGTTACGAGCAGTACTTC.

The chain links TRBV29-1 to TRBJ1-1, with 10 bases identical to TRBD1. This CDR3 has 14 amino acids. CDR1 and CDR2 from the germline V gene are SQVTM and ANQGSEA. The J segment lost 1 base and the V segment lost 7 bases, leaving 6 bases of the junction unmatched. The CDR3 DNA follows: TGCAGCGCCTTCGGGGACAGGGGGAACACTGAAGCTTTCTTT. Its translation is CSAFGDRGNTEAFF.

A few counts support this clonotype. V usage is TRBV12-3 or TRBV12-4 and J usage is TRBJ2-3; D perhaps matches TRBD1 (5 bases). CDR3 size: 14 residues. V gave up 2 bases and J gave up 2 bases, with 8 bases separating them. The CDR3 is CASSLQGHTDTQYF. CDR3 sequence (DNA): TGTGCCAGCAGTTTACAGGGCCACACAGATACGCAGTATTTT.

This clonotype turned up a few times. V is TRBV20-1 and J is TRBJ1-5; D gene unclear. This CDR3 has 16 amino acids. Trimming shortened V by 1 base and J by 2 bases, and 15 bases separated the two germline ends. Looked up from germline, CDR1 is DFQATT and CDR2 is SNEGSKA (reference sequence). Here the CDR3 DNA reads TGCAGTGCTAGAGCGCCGGGTATGAGGGGCAATCAGCCCCAGCATTTT. It is translated as CSARAPGMRGNQPQHF.

This clonotype was picked up many times. The J gene is TRBJ2-1, the V gene TRBV5-1; no firm D call. The CDR3 sequence is 15 residues long. The germline gives CDR1 SGHRS, CDR2 YFSETQ. Trimming stripped 0 bases from V and 0 bases from J, with 7 bases between. CDR3 region: CASSLEQTSYNEQFF. As DNA, the CDR3 is TGCGCCAGCAGCTTGGAACAGACCTCCTACAATGAGCAGTTCTTC.

A note on this clonotype: Being one base from a much bigger clone, this may be a read error. The CDR3 carries no conserved terminal phenylalanine or tryptophan, so it likely arises from a read error. The chain uses TRBV5-1 and TRBJ2-7, with a weak D call TRBD2 (5 bases). The CDR3 spans 17 residues. Looked up from germline, CDR1 is SGHRS and CDR2 is YFSETQ. The V end was cut by 4 bases, the J end by 1 base, with 21 bases between. CDR3 bases: TGCGCCAGCAGCCCTTCTGGTAGCGTTCAGACTTCCTACGAGCAGTACTAC. Encoded protein: CASSPSGSVQTSYEQYY.

The chain combines TRBV2 with TRBJ2-4, with 9 bases that match TRBD1. There are 14 residues in the CDR3. The junction had 4 bases not matched to a gene; V was cut back by 5 bases and J by 5 bases. Germline V gene sequence: CDR1 SNHLY, CDR2 FYNNEI. The DNA for the CDR3 is TGTGCCAGCAGTTTGGACAGGGGAGAAAACATTCAGTACTTC. Its translation is CASSLDRGENIQYF.

This clonotype has a count of ten or more. The chain combines TRBV4-3 with TRBJ2-7; TRBD1 aligns across 9 bases. The CDR3 is 15 amino acids. After removal of 4 bases from V and 1 base from J, the junction contained 5 bases not matched to a gene. Germline CDR1 and CDR2: LGHNA and YSLEER. The CDR3 sequence: CASSLGTGKSYEQYF. The DNA for the CDR3 is TGCGCCAGCAGCCTCGGGACAGGGAAGTCCTACGAGCAGTACTTC.

The chain employs TRBV30 and TRBJ1-1; TRBD1 matches 7 bases. Germline loops: CDR1 GTSNPN, CDR2 SVGIG (reference sequence). The CDR3 totals 14 residues. V was pared by 5 bases and J by 5 bases, with 11 bases of the junction left unmatched. CDR3 sequence reads: CAWGNYRGETEAFF. For the CDR3, the DNA is TGTGCCTGGGGTAACTACAGGGGAGAAACTGAAGCTTTCTTT.

V gene TRBV7-2 combines with J gene TRBJ1-3; D remains unclear. CDR1 SGHTA and CDR2 FQGNSA come from the germline V gene. This CDR3 is 17 amino acids long. V shed 2 bases and J shed 0 bases, with 14 bases lying between them. In nucleotides, the CDR3 is TGTGCCAGCAGCTTAATCGAGGGTGCTGGCTCTGGAAACACCATATATTTT. Translation: CASSLIEGAGSGNTIYF.

CDR3 nucleotides: TGCGCCAGCAGTAACGCCGGGACAGCTAATGAAAAACTGTTTTTT. Translated, it gives CASSNAGTANEKLFF. The genes are TRBV5-1 and TRBJ1-4; TRBD1 agrees at 7 bases. J lost 3 bases, V lost 5 bases, and 7 bases had no gene match. The CDR3 is made up of 15 amino acids. Germline values: CDR1 SGHRS, CDR2 YFSETQ.

In its sample, this clonotype was seen many times. The rearrangement uses TRBV12-3 or TRBV12-4 and TRBJ1-4; perhaps TRBD1 as D (5 bases). This CDR3 is 15 amino acids long. V lost 1 base to trimming and J lost 0 bases, with 6 bases between them. As DNA, the CDR3 is TGTGCCAGCAGTTTAGGGGGGGCAACTAATGAAAAACTGTTTTTT. It translates to CASSLGGATNEKLFF.

This clonotype was seen only a few times. CDR3 DNA: TGTGCCAGCAGCCCCGTTGGGGCGTACAATGAGCAGTACTTC. Its protein is CASSPVGAYNEQYF. This chain uses TRBV7-2 with TRBJ2-7; a weak D match, TRBD1 (5 bases). The CDR3 totals 14 residues. V shed 5 bases and J shed 7 bases, with 18 bases lying between them. CDR1 is SGHTA and CDR2 is FQGNSA in the germline V gene.

This clonotype occurred a few times. In nucleotides, the CDR3 is TGTGCCAGCCGGGACAGGGGTTTCTCCTCAAATGAAAAACTGTTTTTT. Encoded protein: CASRDRGFSSNEKLFF. This rearrangement joins TRBV19 to TRBJ1-4, with 10 bases that match TRBD1. The germline CDR1 and CDR2 sequences are LNHDA and SQIVND (reference sequence). There are 16 residues in the CDR3. V shed 9 bases, J shed 5 bases, and the junction held 12 bases outside the gene matches.

This chain connects TRBV20-1 to TRBJ1-4; the D gene is possibly TRBD1 (5 bases). CDR3 length: 12 residues. Trimming pared 2 bases from V and 10 bases from J, leaving 11 bases between. The V gene's germline CDR1 is DFQATT and CDR2 SNEGSKA (reference sequence). The DNA of the CDR3 is TGCAGTGCTAGAAAATTGGGGGGAAAACTGTTTTTT. It codes for CSARKLGGKLFF.

The gene calls are TRBV28 and TRBJ1-2, with TRBD1 matching 7 bases. In germline, CDR1 is MDHEN, CDR2 SYDVKM. Trimming removed 3 bases from V and 8 bases from J; junction bases left unmatched: 12. CDR3 length: 15 residues. The CDR3 region has the DNA TGTGCCAGCAGTTTTGCGGACAGGCCTTTTGGGGGCTACACCTTC. It codes for CASSFADRPFGGYTF.

There are a few counts of this clonotype. V gene TRBV29-1 combines with J gene TRBJ1-5; D not certain. CDR3 length: 14 residues. Germline loops: CDR1 SQVTM, CDR2 ANQGSEA. V was pared by 2 bases and J by 0 bases, with 8 bases between. The CDR3 reads CSVETGNSNQPQHF. DNA of the CDR3: TGCAGCGTTGAAACGGGGAATAGCAATCAGCCCCAGCATTTT.

This rearrangement joins TRBV5-5 to TRBJ2-1, with TRBD1 matching 7 bases. The J call may be faulty, since TRBJ2-7 better matches the DNA end. The CDR3 runs to 16 residues. Per germline, CDR1 SGHKS and CDR2 YYEKEE (reference sequence). In DNA form, the CDR3 reads TGTGCCAGCAGCCAGCGACAGGGAAGGTCCTACAATGAGCAGTACTTC. This sequence encodes CASSQRQGRSYNEQYF.

In nucleotides, the CDR3 is TGTGCCAGCAGTTCCACGGACAGGGGAGGCAATCAGCCCCAGCATTTT. Translated: CASSSTDRGGNQPQHF. The chain couples TRBV6-6 to TRBJ1-5; 9 bases fit TRBD1. Losses at the gene ends were 4 bases for V and 2 bases for J; bases not matched to a gene: 6. The germline gives CDR1 MNHNY, CDR2 SVGAGI (reference sequence). This CDR3 has 16 residues.